The 13 T cell receptor beta chains below were found in one sample sequenced in a study of identical twins (dated by TCRdb to between 2015 and 2016). The library came from 5' RACE. Instrument used: Illumina HiSeq 2000. TCRdb reprocessed the public reads (quality trimming at Q25 with fastp, clone calling with MiXCR) and kept in-frame beta chains. Rows merge per CDR3 protein into single entries with the most common DNA and genes. The sample records a few hundred thousand distinct CDR3 sequences, around an eighth of which are singletons. Just over 7% of the sample belongs to the ten largest clones. The data also belong to a second study, concerning yellow fever vaccine responses in identical twins.

Sequenced material: CD8+ T cells sorted from blood. The receptors come from a woman aged 18-29 years in good health.

This clonotype was seen at least ten times. This rearrangement joins TRBV27 to TRBJ1-1; tentatively, D is TRBD1 (5 bases). The CDR3 sequence is 11 residues long. CDR1 is MNHEY, CDR2 SMNVEV, per germline (reference sequence). Trimming took 5 bases from V and 6 from J, leaving 7 bases between them. CDR3 coding DNA: TGTGCCAGCAGTGGGGGGTCTGAAGCTTTCTTT. Amino acid sequence: CASSGGSEAFF.

This clonotype was picked up many times. The chain employs TRBV12-3 or TRBV12-4 and TRBJ2-3, with D possibly being TRBD1 or TRBD2 (6 bases each). V lost 6 bases, J lost 5 bases, and 15 bases lay in between. The CDR3 sequence is 14 residues long. The CDR3 DNA sequence: TGTGCCAGCAGGGTGTGGGGGGCAGGAGATACGCAGTATTTT. It codes for CASRVWGAGDTQYF.

This clonotype came up many times. J is TRBJ2-3 and V is TRBV7-9, with TRBD1 matching 10 bases. Trimming removed 4 bases from V and 5 bases from J; junction bases left unmatched: 9. Germline CDR1 is SEHNR and CDR2 is FQNEAQ (reference sequence). The CDR3 is made up of 16 amino acids. CDR3 sequence (DNA): TGTGCCAGCAGCTCCGGGACAGGGGTTTCGGAAGATACGCAGTATTTT. It is translated as CASSSGTGVSEDTQYF.

This clonotype has more than one count but fewer than ten. The rearrangement links TRBV7-6 to TRBJ2-7, with 7 bases matching TRBD1. The CDR3 loop spans 15 amino acids. Per the germline V gene, CDR1 is SGHVS and CDR2 is FNYEAQ. Trimming cost V 4 bases and J 10 bases; bases outside gene matches: 16. CDR3 region: CASSSDAEDRQGQYF. The CDR3 DNA is TGTGCCAGCAGCTCGGACGCGGAAGATCGACAGGGTCAGTACTTC. The full variable domain, its missing parts supplied by reference TRBV7-6 and TRBJ2-7, is GAGVSQSPRYKVTKRGQDVALRCDPISGHVSLYWYRQALGQGPEFLTYFNYEAQQDKSGLPNDRFSAERPEGSISTLTIQRTEQRDSAMYRCASSSDAEDRQGQYFGPGTRLTVT.

The sample holds a few counts of this clonotype. This chain joins TRBV9 and TRBJ2-3; a weak D match, TRBD2 (7 bases). Germline loops: CDR1 SGDLS, CDR2 YYNGEE. The CDR3 has 18 amino acids. V was pared by 3 bases and J by 2 bases, with 22 bases between. The DNA for the CDR3 is TGTGCCAGCAGCGCACCCTTGGGGGAGGGACACTTCACAGATACGCAGTATTTT. It translates to CASSAPLGEGHFTDTQYF.

This clonotype has more than one count but fewer than ten. The V call is TRBV27, the J call TRBJ2-3; possibly TRBD1 or TRBD2 for D (6 bases each). The CDR3 totals 15 residues. Per the germline V gene, CDR1 is MNHEY and CDR2 is SMNVEV (reference sequence). V gave up 1 base and J gave up 6 bases, with 14 bases separating them. The CDR3: CASSLFVGGWDTQYF. The CDR3 coding sequence is TGTGCCAGCAGTTTATTCGTGGGGGGCTGGGATACGCAGTATTTT.

The gene calls are TRBV27 and TRBJ1-1; D is ambiguous. The germline CDR1 and CDR2 sequences are MNHEY and SMNVEV (reference sequence). Trimming pared 0 bases from V and 5 bases from J, leaving 10 bases between. The CDR3 is made up of 14 amino acids. The CDR3 DNA is TGTGCCAGCAGTTTATCGCTCTCGGGGACTGAAGCTTTCTTT. Its translation: CASSLSLSGTEAFF.

The chain couples TRBV9 to TRBJ1-2, with unresolved D. The V gene's germline CDR1 is SGDLS and CDR2 YYNGEE. Trimming shortened V by 0 bases and J by 2 bases, and 11 bases separated the two germline ends. CDR3 length: 15 amino acids. DNA of the CDR3: TGTGCCAGCAGCGTAGAGATATCGCCAAACTATGGCTACACCTTC. Protein: CASSVEISPNYGYTF.

The sample holds many counts of this clonotype. The V call is TRBV3-1, the J call TRBJ2-4, with a possible D match to TRBD2 (5 bases). CDR1 and CDR2 from the germline V gene are LGHDT and YNNKEL (reference sequence). The length of the CDR3 is 14 residues. The V end lost 0 bases, the J end lost 7 bases, and 10 bases lay between the germline ends. CDR3 sequence: CASSQDQRGNIQYF. CDR3 DNA sequence: TGTGCCAGCAGCCAAGATCAACGAGGGAACATTCAGTACTTC.

This chain joins TRBV9 and TRBJ2-1, with D maybe TRBD2 (5 bases). This CDR3 comprises 14 residues. V dropped 3 bases and J dropped 0 bases, with 7 bases sitting between them. The V gene's germline CDR1 is SGDLS and CDR2 YYNGEE. CDR3 nucleotides: TGTGCCAGCAGCGCCACTAGCTCCTACAATGAGCAGTTCTTC. Protein product: CASSATSSYNEQFF.

Notes on this clonotype: The junction departs from the called germline gene at one end, perhaps through a read error. V is TRBV29-1 and J is TRBJ2-1; 9 nucleotides agree with TRBD2. The CDR3 sequence is 13 residues long. Germline lookup yields CDR1 SQVTM and CDR2 ANQGSEA. Here the CDR3 reads CSGSGGNDNEQLF. CDR3 nucleotides: TGCAGCGGCAGCGGGGGGAATGACAATGAGCAGCTCTTC.

A few counts support this clonotype. The chain combines TRBV11-2 with TRBJ1-2; D call uncertain. CDR3 length: 12 residues. Trimming took 0 bases from V and 8 from J, leaving 7 bases between them. Germline assignment: CDR1 SGHAT and CDR2 FQNNGV. The CDR3 loop is CASSLDAEGYTF. The CDR3 nucleotides read TGTGCCAGCAGCTTAGATGCGGAGGGCTACACCTTC.

This clonotype showed up just once. The chain carries TRBV2 and TRBJ2-2; D gene unclear. The CDR3 runs to 15 residues. The V end lost 3 bases, the J end lost 11 bases, and 19 bases lay between the germline ends. CDR1 and CDR2 from the germline V gene are SNHLY and FYNNEI. The CDR3 protein is CASSEALGRRVELFF. CDR3 DNA sequence: TGTGCCAGCAGTGAGGCGCTTGGTCGTCGTGTTGAGCTGTTTTTT.